This T cell receptor beta chain was sequenced for a study of molecular identifiers for immune sequencing clone quantification (dated by TCRdb to 2016 to 2018). In the study overall: In a replicate experiment, RNA from roughly 18,000 or 92,000 naive CD8 T cells was split into five aliquots, four of which were sequenced. CD8 T cells were used in a methods study to benchmark molecular-identifier clustering-based TCR repertoire sequencing (MIDCIRS) and TCR RNA copy counting.

The library was produced with PCR. Sequencing was carried out with an Illumina HiSeq 4000. Preparation of bulk TCR libraries followed a previously described approach, with the TCR primers listed in Table S5. Purification of total RNA was performed with the Qiagen AllPrep DNA/RNA kit. Before any analysis, reads coming from multiple sequencing runs of the same library were combined into one pool. Concerning the study's data processing: Reads were retained only if the reads had an exact TCR constant sequence, and the retained reads were trimmed to 150 nt and grouped according to their 12-nt molecular barcodes. Reads in each barcode group were sub-clustered using a 15% Levenshtein threshold, and a quality-weighted consensus sequence was built for each RNA molecule. Non-functional sequences were removed, as were lower-count sequences one edit away from another. Barcode sub-clusters with fewer than 20% of the maximum read count were removed, based on fitting two negative binomial distributions. Using fastp trimming at Q25 and MiXCR clonotype assembly, TCRdb reanalyzed the public sequencing data and kept in-frame beta chains. Identical CDR3 protein sequences are pooled into one entry, listed with their most common genes and DNA. These V and J calls rely on TCRdb rather than the paper's analysis. The sample table records about 36,000 distinct CDR3 sequences; 19% of these occur just once. Of the sample, under 1.3% is held by the ten largest clones.

Ten or more counts support this clonotype. Its antigen is unknown. Per-base qualities were not stored, and no clone one base away is much larger. Summary of the overall study and its limitations: In CMV-specific effector cells, clones with more than 20 RNA copies accounted for over 99% of molecules, whereas in naive cells such clones accounted for under 1%. Highly expanded clone sizes could be underestimated if identical TCR molecules share a barcode. Modeling gave roughly 2.9 recovered TCR RNA copies per cell versus around 10 by digital PCR, implying about 30% capture efficiency. Spiked-in Jurkat TCR RNA equivalent to a single cell was reported to be detectable even among approximately 1 million naive CD8 T cells. Without barcode sub-clustering, chimeric consensus sequences inflated TCR diversity; chimeras reached as high as 47%. The naive libraries included spiked-in Jurkat TCR RNA (approximately ten copies' worth), and this RNA is not part of the donor repertoire.

Libraries of naive CD8 T cells were generated from about 19,000 to 1,100,000 sorted cells, with 10%, 30% or 50% of the purified RNA used. On a BD FACSAria II, naive CD8 T cells were FACS-sorted as CD8+CD4-CCR7+CD45RA+ and collected into RLT Plus buffer. To test detection sensitivity, Jurkat RNA equivalent to nine to ten TCR copies was spiked into samples of about 19,000-1,000,000 naive CD8 T cells. CD8 T cells were enriched using RosetteSep CD8+ T Cell Enrichment Cocktail and Ficoll-Paque, and the enriched cells then underwent ACK red cell lysis. V sheds 3 bases and J sheds 1 base, leaving 9 bases between their ends. CDR1 and CDR2, looked up from the germline V gene (reference sequence), are LNHDA and SQIVND. The CDR3 has 14 amino acids, counting the end cysteine and phenylalanine. CDR3 DNA is the only sequence kept; it has 42 bases, read in frame from the first base.

The sequence joins TRBV19 to TRBJ1-1; the D gene remains uncertain. Sequenced input: naive CD8+ T cells from blood, with Jurkat cell RNA spiked in. This sample's cell subset or site label indicates: FACS-sorted CD8+CD4-CCR7+CD45RA+ naive T cells. This TCR was recovered from a human donor in good health. Some libraries in this study had Jurkat cell RNA spiked in. The bases read TGTGCCAGTAGTATTTTCTGGGGGAACACTGAAGCTTTCTTT. This encodes CASSIFWGNTEAFF.